Listed below are T cell receptor beta chains from one sample, sequenced in a study of shared clonotypes between healthy human individuals. The protocol was immunoSEQ multiplex PCR, while the TCRdb copy is restricted to in-frame clones and leaves out a portion. The table records hundreds of thousands of clones, 95% to 96% of them present only once. Sequenced sample: naive CD8+ T cells sorted from blood. Source of these receptors: a woman aged 30 to 39 in good health. Both conserved end residues are part of each CDR3. The D gene is left open where the match is weak. Clone size is shown for a subset of rows, as once, few, many or a class of expanded clone.

NA	NA	TRBV5-1	TRBJ1-1	CASSSSRGENTEAFF	TGCGCCAGCAGCTCCAGCCGGGGAGAGAACACTGAAGCTTTCTTT
NA	NA	TRBV5-1	TRBJ2-3	CASSLAGVDVDTQYF	TGCGCCAGCAGCTTGGCGGGAGTTGATGTAGATACGCAGTATTTT
NA	NA	TRBV7-9	TRBJ1-5	CASSLDSNQPQHF	TGTGCCAGCAGCTTAGATAGCAATCAGCCCCAGCATTTT
NA	NA	TRBV4-2	TRBJ2-1	CASSQGSYNEQFF	TGTGCCAGCAGCCAGGGCTCGTACAATGAGCAGTTCTTC
NA	NA	TRBV1	TRBJ2-4	CTSSLSVSEGVAAKNIQYF	TGCACCAGCAGCCTCTCTGTATCTGAGGGGGTGGCCGCCAAAAACATTCAGTACTTC
NA	TRBD1	TRBV30	TRBJ2-7	CAWSDETGIYEQYF	TGTGCCTGGAGTGATGAGACAGGGATCTACGAGCAGTACTTC
NA	TRBD2	TRBV29-1	TRBJ2-1	CSVEVASGRYNEQFF	TGCAGCGTTGAAGTAGCTAGCGGTAGATACAATGAGCAGTTCTTC
NA	NA	TRBV15	TRBJ2-7	CATSREGHPYEQYF	TGTGCCACCAGCAGGGAGGGACACCCGTACGAGCAGTACTTC
once	NA	TRBV11-1	TRBJ1-5	CASSLAGNQPQHF	TGTGCCAGCAGCTTAGCCGGCAATCAGCCCCAGCATTTT
once	NA	TRBV28	TRBJ2-3	CASSFRASDTQYF	TGTGCCAGCAGTTTTCGGGCTTCAGATACGCAGTATTTT
NA	TRBD1	TRBV6-6	TRBJ2-1	CASSYSGTGSGDEQFF	TGTGCCAGCAGTTACTCCGGGACAGGGAGCGGCGATGAGCAGTTCTTC
many	TRBD2	TRBV29-1	TRBJ2-1	CSVLAGLQFF	TGCAGCGTGTTAGCGGGACTCCAGTTCTTC
NA	TRBD1	TRBV5-1	TRBJ2-7	CASSKGQGLSYEQYF	TGCGCCAGCAGCAAGGGACAGGGTCTCTCCTACGAGCAGTACTTC
NA	NA	TRBV19	TRBJ2-1	CASSIGGGEQFF	TGTGCCAGTAGTATAGGCGGCGGTGAGCAGTTCTTC
NA	TRBD2	TRBV5-1	TRBJ2-3	CASSLIEGRGTDTQYF	TGCGCCAGCAGCTTGATCGAGGGGAGGGGAACAGATACGCAGTATTTT
NA	NA	TRBV5-8	TRBJ1-5	CASSLAGDQPQHF	TGTGCCAGCAGCTTGGCAGGGGATCAGCCCCAGCATTTT
NA	TRBD1	TRBV28	TRBJ1-5	CASSFGQGRQPQHF	TGTGCCAGCAGTTTTGGACAGGGACGACAGCCCCAGCATTTT
NA	TRBD2	TRBV29-1	TRBJ2-2	CSAIAGETGELFF	TGCAGCGCGATAGCGGGAGAAACCGGGGAGCTGTTTTTT
NA	NA	TRBV13	TRBJ2-7	CASSLYYRGPLYEQYF	TGTGCCAGCAGCCTTTATTACCGGGGCCCACTCTACGAGCAGTACTTC
once	NA	TRBV28	TRBJ2-5	CASSSRLDRETQYF	TGTGCCAGCAGTTCTCGCCTGGACCGGGAGACCCAGTACTTC
NA	NA	TRBV28	TRBJ2-7	CASSLRHPYEQYF	TGTGCCAGCAGTTTAAGGCATCCCTACGAGCAGTACTTC
NA	NA	TRBV2	TRBJ2-7	CASSLTESYEQYF	TGTGCCAGCAGCCTGACAGAGTCCTACGAGCAGTACTTC
NA	NA	TRBV29-1	TRBJ2-3	CSVLTGQLDTQYF	TGCAGCGTTTTGACAGGCCAACTGGATACGCAGTATTTT
NA	TRBD2	TRBV5-4	TRBJ2-7	CASRIRGGSEQYF	TGTGCCAGCAGGATTCGTGGCGGGAGCGAGCAGTACTTC
NA	TRBD1	TRBV5-6	TRBJ2-7	CASSLADREHEQYF	TGTGCCAGCAGCTTGGCGGACAGGGAGCACGAGCAGTACTTC
NA	NA	TRBV19	TRBJ1-5	CASSIDPTDNQPQHF	TGTGCCAGTAGTATAGATCCCACCGACAATCAGCCCCAGCATTTT
NA	TRBD2	TRBV6-1	TRBJ2-1	CASSGLAGGTGEGEQFF	TGTGCCAGCAGTGGCCTAGCGGGAGGAACCGGGGAAGGTGAGCAGTTCTTC
NA	TRBD2	TRBV5-5	TRBJ2-1	CASTGWASGSPGQFF	TGTGCCAGCACCGGTTGGGCTAGCGGGAGTCCCGGACAGTTCTTC
once	NA	TRBV13	TRBJ2-3	CASSLVSTRKHTDTQYF	TGTGCCAGCAGCTTAGTCTCCACTAGAAAGCACACAGATACGCAGTATTTT
NA	TRBD2	TRBV2	TRBJ2-7	CASRGLAGVYEQYF	TGTGCCAGCCGAGGACTAGCGGGGGTCTACGAGCAGTACTTC
once	NA	TRBV28	TRBJ2-7	CASSTGTILSYEQYF	TGTGCCAGCAGTACCGGGACAATTCTCTCCTACGAGCAGTACTTC
NA	NA	TRBV4-1	TRBJ2-7	CASSQDSGSYEQYF	TGCGCCAGCAGCCAAGATTCAGGGAGCTACGAGCAGTACTTC
few	NA	TRBV28	TRBJ1-1	CASSFNTEAFF	TGTGCCAGCAGTTTTAACACTGAAGCTTTCTTT
NA	NA	TRBV11-1	TRBJ2-5	CASSLDWQEGETQYF	TGTGCCAGCAGCTTAGATTGGCAGGAAGGAGAGACCCAGTACTTC
NA	NA	TRBV2	TRBJ2-7	CASKPGLGYF	TGTGCCAGCAAGCCAGGTCTGGGGTACTTC
NA	NA	TRBV27	TRBJ2-1	CASSFSGERANEQFF	TGTGCCAGCAGTTTTTCAGGGGAGAGGGCCAATGAGCAGTTCTTC
NA	TRBD2	TRBV28	TRBJ2-1	CASSLIWTSGIHEQFF	TGTGCCAGCAGTTTAATTTGGACTAGCGGGATCCATGAGCAGTTCTTC
NA	NA	TRBV5-1	TRBJ2-7	CASSLLGYEQYF	TGCGCCAGCAGCTTGTTGGGGTACGAGCAGTACTTC
once	NA	TRBV13	TRBJ1-1	CASSEGVNTEAFF	TGTGCCAGCAGCGAGGGGGTTAACACTGAAGCTTTCTTT
NA	NA	TRBV2	TRBJ2-3	CASSDLTGHTQYF	TGTGCCAGCAGTGACTTAACGGGTCATACGCAGTATTTT
NA	NA	TRBV2	TRBJ1-5	CASSDTGLSQPQHF	TGTGCCAGCAGTGATACAGGGCTTTCTCAGCCCCAGCATTTT
NA	TRBD2	TRBV5-4	TRBJ2-1	CASSLGSGRVNEQFF	TGTGCCAGCAGCTTGGGCAGCGGGAGGGTTAATGAGCAGTTCTTC
NA	NA	TRBV5-1	TRBJ1-4	CASSLEWLGTTNEKLFF	TGCGCCAGCAGCTTGGAGTGGTTGGGGACAACTAATGAAAAACTGTTTTTT
NA	NA	TRBV27	TRBJ2-1	CASSLSFWREDSNEQFF	TGTGCCAGCAGTTTAAGTTTCTGGCGGGAAGACAGCAATGAGCAGTTCTTC
NA	NA	TRBV28	TRBJ2-7	CAVGEGPYEQYF	TGTGCTGTGGGTGAGGGCCCCTACGAGCAGTACTTC
NA	NA	TRBV5-4	TRBJ2-7	CASSPSDIPAEQYF	TGTGCCAGCAGCCCTAGTGATATACCCGCCGAGCAGTACTTC
NA	NA	TRBV5-6	TRBJ2-5	CASSSGQRYQETQYF	TGTGCCAGCAGCTCCGGACAGAGGTACCAAGAGACCCAGTACTTC
NA	NA	TRBV30	TRBJ2-7	CAWSVGAASAEQYF	TGTGCCTGGAGTGTCGGAGCGGCCTCGGCCGAGCAGTACTTC
once	NA	TRBV13	TRBJ2-7	CASSLTGPFYEQYF	TGTGCCAGCAGTTTAACGGGGCCATTCTACGAGCAGTACTTC
NA	TRBD1	TRBV19	TRBJ1-1	CASTVGQGMNTEAFF	TGTGCCAGTACCGTAGGACAGGGGATGAACACTGAAGCTTTCTTT
NA	TRBD1	TRBV5-6	TRBJ1-6	CASSFPGDRASPLHF	TGTGCCAGCAGCTTCCCGGGGGACAGGGCTTCACCCCTCCACTTT
once	TRBD1	TRBV4-1	TRBJ2-1	CASSRPGTAGHNEQFF	TGCGCCAGCAGCCGACCCGGGACAGCAGGCCACAATGAGCAGTTCTTC
NA	TRBD2	TRBV10-3	TRBJ2-3	CAISRAGGGTDTQYF	TGTGCCATCAGTCGGGCGGGAGGGGGCACAGATACGCAGTATTTT
NA	NA	TRBV2	TRBJ2-5	CASYGVNPSETQYF	TGTGCCAGCTATGGAGTCAACCCCTCAGAGACCCAGTACTTC
NA	NA	TRBV28	TRBJ2-1	CASSFFSRLNEQFF	TGTGCCAGCAGTTTCTTTTCACGATTAAATGAGCAGTTCTTC
NA	NA	TRBV28	TRBJ1-5	CASSLRDGFNQPQHF	TGTGCCAGCAGTTTACGGGACGGATTCAATCAGCCCCAGCATTTT
NA	TRBD2	TRBV7-2	TRBJ2-1	CASSLGTERGLPYNEQFF	TGTGCCAGCAGCCTTGGAACGGAGCGGGGACTACCCTACAATGAGCAGTTCTTC
once	NA	TRBV4-1	TRBJ1-2	CASSHRNTGQANYGYTF	TGCGCCAGCAGCCATAGAAACACAGGACAAGCTAACTATGGCTACACCTTC
NA	NA	TRBV7-9	TRBJ2-2	CASSHPDRGTNTGELFF	TGTGCCAGCAGCCACCCCGATCGCGGAACGAACACCGGGGAGCTGTTTTTT